This T cell receptor (beta chain) was observed in a study of T cell changes during pregnancy in multiple sclerosis. The germline V gene has CDR1 SQVTM and CDR2 ANQGSEA. Trimming removed 7 bases from V and 2 bases from J; junction bases left unmatched: 6. The CDR3 totals 13 residues. Sequencing used immunoSEQ multiplex PCR; TCRdb keeps in-frame clones, though not all of them. The table shows roughly 100,000 clones, with roughly nine tenths occurring only once. V usage is TRBV29-1 and J usage is TRBJ2-3; 7 bases match TRBD1. The clonotype comes from a female donor with multiple sclerosis, enrolled in a pregnancy study. The sequencing used peripheral blood, collected after pregnancy. The CDR3 here is CSAGTVLTDTQYF. The DNA for the CDR3 is TGCAGCGCCGGGACAGTCCTCACAGATACGCAGTATTTT.